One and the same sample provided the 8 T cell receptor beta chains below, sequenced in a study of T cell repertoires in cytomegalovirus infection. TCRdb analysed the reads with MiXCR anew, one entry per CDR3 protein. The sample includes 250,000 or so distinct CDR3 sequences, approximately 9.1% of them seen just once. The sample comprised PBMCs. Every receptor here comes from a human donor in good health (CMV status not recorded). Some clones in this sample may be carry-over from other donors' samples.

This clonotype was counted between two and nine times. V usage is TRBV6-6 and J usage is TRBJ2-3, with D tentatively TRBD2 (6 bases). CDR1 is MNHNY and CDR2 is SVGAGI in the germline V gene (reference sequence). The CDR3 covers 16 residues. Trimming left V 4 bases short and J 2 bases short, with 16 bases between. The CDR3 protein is CASSFALRTNTDTQYF. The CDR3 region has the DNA TGTGCCAGCAGTTTCGCCCTAAGGACTAACACAGATACGCAGTATTTT.

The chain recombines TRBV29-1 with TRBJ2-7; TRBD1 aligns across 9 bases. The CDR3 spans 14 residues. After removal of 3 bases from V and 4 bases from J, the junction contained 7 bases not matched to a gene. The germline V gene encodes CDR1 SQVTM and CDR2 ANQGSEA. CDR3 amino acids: CSVDRQGDGYEQYF. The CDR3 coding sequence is TGCAGCGTTGATCGACAGGGGGATGGATACGAGCAGTACTTC.

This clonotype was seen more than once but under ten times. CDR3 amino acids: CASSLGDTRGETQYF. The CDR3 nucleotides are TGTGCCAGCAGCTTGGGGGACACGCGAGGAGAGACCCAGTACTTC. This chain uses TRBV5-5 with TRBJ2-5, with TRBD1 as a possible D gene (6 bases). With 0 bases removed from V and 4 bases from J, the gap between germline ends came to 13 bases. The length of the CDR3 is 15 residues. The germline CDR1 and CDR2 sequences are SGHKS and YYEKEE (reference sequence).

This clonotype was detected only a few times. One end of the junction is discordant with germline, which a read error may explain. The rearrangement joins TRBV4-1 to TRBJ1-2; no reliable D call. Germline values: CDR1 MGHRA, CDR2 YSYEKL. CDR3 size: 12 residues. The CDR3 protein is CASSLPDLAVTF. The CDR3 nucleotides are TGTGCCAGCAGCTTACCAGACCTTGCGGTAACCTTC.

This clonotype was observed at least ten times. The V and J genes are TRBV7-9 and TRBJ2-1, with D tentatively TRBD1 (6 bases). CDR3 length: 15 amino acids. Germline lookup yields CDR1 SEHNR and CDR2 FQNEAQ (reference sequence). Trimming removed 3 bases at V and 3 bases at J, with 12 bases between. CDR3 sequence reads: CASSFRQAVYNEQFF. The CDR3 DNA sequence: TGTGCCAGCAGCTTTAGACAGGCAGTCTACAATGAGCAGTTCTTC.

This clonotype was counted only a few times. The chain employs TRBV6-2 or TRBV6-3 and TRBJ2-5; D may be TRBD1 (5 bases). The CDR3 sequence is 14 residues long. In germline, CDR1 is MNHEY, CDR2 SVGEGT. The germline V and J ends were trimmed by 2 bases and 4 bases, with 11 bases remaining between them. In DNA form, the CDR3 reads TGTGCCAGCAGTTACGATGGGGCCGGAGAGACCCAGTACTTC. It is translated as CASSYDGAGETQYF.

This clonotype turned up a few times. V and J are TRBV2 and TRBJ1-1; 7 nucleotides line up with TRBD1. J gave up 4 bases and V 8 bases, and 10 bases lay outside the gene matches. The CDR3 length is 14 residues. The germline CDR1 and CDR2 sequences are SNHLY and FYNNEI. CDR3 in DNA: TGTGCCAGCGAAAGGACAGGATTTCCCACTGAAGCTTTCTTT. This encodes CASERTGFPTEAFF.

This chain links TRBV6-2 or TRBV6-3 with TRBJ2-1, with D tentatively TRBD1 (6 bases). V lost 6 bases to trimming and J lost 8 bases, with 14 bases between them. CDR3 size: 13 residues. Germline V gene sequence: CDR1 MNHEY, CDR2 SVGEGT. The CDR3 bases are TGTGCCAGCAGCTCGGACAGTATTGATGAGCAGTTCTTC. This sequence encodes CASSSDSIDEQFF.